This TCR beta chain was identified during a study of T cell responses to AZD1222 COVID-19 vaccine. The method was immunoSEQ multiplex PCR; TCRdb's version includes in-frame clones alone and lacks a portion of them. The data hold roughly 140,000 clones, with around 88% observed a single time. Trimming shortened V by 8 bases and J by 1 base, and 14 bases separated the two germline ends. The CDR3 is 14 amino acids. Germline V lookup: CDR1 MDHEN, CDR2 SYDVKM. The clonotype originates from an adult in good health. This rearrangement joins TRBV28 to TRBJ2-5; possibly TRBD2 for D (6 bases). The sample consisted of peripheral blood, taken on day 0 of AZD1222 vaccination. CDR3 residues: CASGQGGAQETQYF. In DNA form, the CDR3 reads TGTGCCAGCGGACAAGGCGGGGCCCAAGAGACCCAGTACTTC.